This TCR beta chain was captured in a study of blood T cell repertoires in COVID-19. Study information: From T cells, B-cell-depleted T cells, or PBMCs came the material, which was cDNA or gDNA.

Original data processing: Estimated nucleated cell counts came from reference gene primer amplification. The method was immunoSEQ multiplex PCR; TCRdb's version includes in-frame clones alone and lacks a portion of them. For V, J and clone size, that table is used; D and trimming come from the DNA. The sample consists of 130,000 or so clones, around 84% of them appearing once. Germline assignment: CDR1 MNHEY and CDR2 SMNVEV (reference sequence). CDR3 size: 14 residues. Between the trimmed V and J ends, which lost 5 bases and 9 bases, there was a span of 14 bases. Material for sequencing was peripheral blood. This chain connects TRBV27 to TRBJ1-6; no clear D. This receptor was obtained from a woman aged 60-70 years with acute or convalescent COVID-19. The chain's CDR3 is CASSPRPASSPLHF. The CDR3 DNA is TGTGCCAGCAGTCCCCGACCTGCTAGTTCACCCCTCCACTTT.